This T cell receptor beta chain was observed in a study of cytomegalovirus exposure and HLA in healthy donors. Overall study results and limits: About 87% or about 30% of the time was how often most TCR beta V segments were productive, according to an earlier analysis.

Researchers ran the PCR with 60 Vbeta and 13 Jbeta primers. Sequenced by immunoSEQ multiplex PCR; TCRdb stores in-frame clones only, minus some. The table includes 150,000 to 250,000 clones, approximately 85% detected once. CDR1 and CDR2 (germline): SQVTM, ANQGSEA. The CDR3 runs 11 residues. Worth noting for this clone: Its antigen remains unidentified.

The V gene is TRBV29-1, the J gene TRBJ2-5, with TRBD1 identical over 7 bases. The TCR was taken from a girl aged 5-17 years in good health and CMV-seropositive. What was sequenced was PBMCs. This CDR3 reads CASTGVETQYF. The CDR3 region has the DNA TGCGCATCAACAGGGGTGGAGACCCAGTACTTC.